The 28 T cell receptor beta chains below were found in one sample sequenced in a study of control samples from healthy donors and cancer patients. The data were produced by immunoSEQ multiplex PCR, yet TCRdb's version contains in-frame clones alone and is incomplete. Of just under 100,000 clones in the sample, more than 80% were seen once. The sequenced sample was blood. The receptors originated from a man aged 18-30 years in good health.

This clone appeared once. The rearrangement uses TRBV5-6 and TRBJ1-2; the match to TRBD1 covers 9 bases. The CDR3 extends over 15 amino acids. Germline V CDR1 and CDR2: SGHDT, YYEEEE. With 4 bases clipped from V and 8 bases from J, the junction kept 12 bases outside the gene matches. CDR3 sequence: CASSQTLGTGQGYTF. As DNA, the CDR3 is TGTGCCAGCAGCCAAACTTTGGGGACAGGGCAGGGCTACACCTTC.

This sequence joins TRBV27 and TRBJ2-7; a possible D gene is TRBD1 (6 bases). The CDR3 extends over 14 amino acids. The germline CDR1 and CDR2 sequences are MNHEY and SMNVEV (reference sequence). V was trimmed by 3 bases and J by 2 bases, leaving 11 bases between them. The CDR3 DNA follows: TGTGCCAGCAGTTTGGGCCAGGGGCCCTACGAGCAGTACTTC. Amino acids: CASSLGQGPYEQYF.

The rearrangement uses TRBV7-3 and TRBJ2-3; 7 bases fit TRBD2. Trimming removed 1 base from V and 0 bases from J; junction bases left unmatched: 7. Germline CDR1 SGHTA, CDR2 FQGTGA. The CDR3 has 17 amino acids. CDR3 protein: CASSLMAAGVSTDTQYF. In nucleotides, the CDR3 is TGTGCCAGCAGCTTAATGGCGGCGGGAGTGAGCACAGATACGCAGTATTTT. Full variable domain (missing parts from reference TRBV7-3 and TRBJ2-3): GAGVSQTPSNKVTEKGKYVELRCDPISGHTALYWYRQSLGQGPEFLIYFQGTGAADDSGLPNDRFFAVRPEGSVSTLKIQRTERGDSAVYLCASSLMAAGVSTDTQYFGPGTRLTVL.

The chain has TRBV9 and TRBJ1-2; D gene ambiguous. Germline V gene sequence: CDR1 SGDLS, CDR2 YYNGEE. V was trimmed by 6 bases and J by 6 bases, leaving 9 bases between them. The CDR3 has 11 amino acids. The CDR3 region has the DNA TGTGCCAGCACTGGACGGAATGGCTACACCTTC. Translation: CASTGRNGYTF.

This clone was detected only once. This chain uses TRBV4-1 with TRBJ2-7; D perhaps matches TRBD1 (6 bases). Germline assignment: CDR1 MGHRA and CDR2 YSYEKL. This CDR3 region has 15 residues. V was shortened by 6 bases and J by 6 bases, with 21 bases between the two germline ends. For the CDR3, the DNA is TGCGCCAGCAGGCGCTCAGCGTCTCAGGGGAGCGAGCAGTACTTC. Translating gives CASRRSASQGSEQYF.

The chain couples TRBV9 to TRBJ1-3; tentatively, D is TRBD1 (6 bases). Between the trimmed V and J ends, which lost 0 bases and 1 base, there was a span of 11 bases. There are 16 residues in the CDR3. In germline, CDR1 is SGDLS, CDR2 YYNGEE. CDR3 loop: CASSVGLQGSGNTIYF. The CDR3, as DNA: TGTGCCAGCAGCGTAGGACTACAGGGATCTGGAAACACCATATATTTT.

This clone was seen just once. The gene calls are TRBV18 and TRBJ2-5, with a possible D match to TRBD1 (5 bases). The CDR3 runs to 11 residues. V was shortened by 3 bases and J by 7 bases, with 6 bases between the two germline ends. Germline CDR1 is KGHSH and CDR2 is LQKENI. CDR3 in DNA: TGTGCCAGCTCACCCCAGGGGACCCAGTACTTC. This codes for CASSPQGTQYF.

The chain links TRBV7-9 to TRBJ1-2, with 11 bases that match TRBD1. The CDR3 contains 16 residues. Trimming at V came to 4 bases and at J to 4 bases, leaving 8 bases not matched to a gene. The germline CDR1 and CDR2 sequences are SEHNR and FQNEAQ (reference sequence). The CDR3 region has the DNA TGTGCCAGCAGCTCATCCGGGACAGGGGGAATCTATGGCTACACCTTC. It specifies CASSSSGTGGIYGYTF.

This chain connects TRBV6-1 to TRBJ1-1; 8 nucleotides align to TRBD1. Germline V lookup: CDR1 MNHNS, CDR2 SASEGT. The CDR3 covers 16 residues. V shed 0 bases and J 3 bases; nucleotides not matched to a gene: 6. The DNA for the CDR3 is TGTGCCAGCAGTGAAGCCGGCAGGGGGCAGGACACTGAAGCTTTCTTT. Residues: CASSEAGRGQDTEAFF.

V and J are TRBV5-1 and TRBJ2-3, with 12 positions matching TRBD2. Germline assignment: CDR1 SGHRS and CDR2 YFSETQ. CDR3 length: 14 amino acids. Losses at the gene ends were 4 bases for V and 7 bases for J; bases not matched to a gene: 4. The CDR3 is CASSPSGRVHTQYF. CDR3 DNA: TGCGCCAGCAGCCCTAGCGGGAGGGTCCATACGCAGTATTTT.

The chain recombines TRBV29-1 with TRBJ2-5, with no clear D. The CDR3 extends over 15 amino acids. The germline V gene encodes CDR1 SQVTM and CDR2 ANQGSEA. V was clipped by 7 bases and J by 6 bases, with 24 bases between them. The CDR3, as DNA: TGCAGCGCCCAGTTAATGAACATCCCTGGAAAGACCCAGTACTTC. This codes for CSAQLMNIPGKTQYF.

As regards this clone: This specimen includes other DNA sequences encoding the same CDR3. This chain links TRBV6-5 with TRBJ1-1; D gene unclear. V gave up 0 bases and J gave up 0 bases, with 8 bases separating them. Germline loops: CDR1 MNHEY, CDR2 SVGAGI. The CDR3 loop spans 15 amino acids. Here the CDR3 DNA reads TGTGCCAGCAGTTACTCTGGGGAGATGAACACTGAAGCTTTCTTT. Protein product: CASSYSGEMNTEAFF.

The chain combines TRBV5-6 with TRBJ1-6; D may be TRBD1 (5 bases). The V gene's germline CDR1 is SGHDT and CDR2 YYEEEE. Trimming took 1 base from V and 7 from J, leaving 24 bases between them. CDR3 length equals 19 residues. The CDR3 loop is CASSLKGREESIRNSPLHF. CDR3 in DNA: TGTGCCAGCAGCTTGAAGGGCAGGGAGGAAAGTATAAGGAATTCACCCCTCCACTTT.

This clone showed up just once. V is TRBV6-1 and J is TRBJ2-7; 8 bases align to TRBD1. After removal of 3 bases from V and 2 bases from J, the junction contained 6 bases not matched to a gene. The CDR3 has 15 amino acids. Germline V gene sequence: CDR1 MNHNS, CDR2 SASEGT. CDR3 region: CASSETTGGAYEQYF. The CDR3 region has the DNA TGTGCCAGCAGTGAGACAACAGGGGGAGCCTACGAGCAGTACTTC.

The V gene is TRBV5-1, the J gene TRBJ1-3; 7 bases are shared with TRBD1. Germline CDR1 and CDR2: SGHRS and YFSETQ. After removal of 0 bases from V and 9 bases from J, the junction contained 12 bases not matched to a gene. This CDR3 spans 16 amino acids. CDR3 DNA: TGCGCCAGCAGCTTGGATACCCAAACAGGGGCTAGCACCATATATTTT. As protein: CASSLDTQTGASTIYF.

The CDR3 DNA reads TGTGCCAGCAGTTCTGATCCCAGGGTAACTGAAGCTTTCTTT. Residues: CASSSDPRVTEAFF. This chain connects TRBV27 to TRBJ1-1; a possible D gene is TRBD1 (5 bases). CDR1 is MNHEY and CDR2 is SMNVEV in the germline V gene (reference sequence). This CDR3 contains 14 residues. Deletions cut 4 bases from V and 5 bases from J, with 14 bases between.

The CDR3 loop reads CASSSRGVDTEAFF. The DNA of the CDR3 is TGTGCCAGCAGTTCAAGGGGGGTGGACACTGAAGCTTTCTTT. The chain is built from TRBV13 and TRBJ1-1; a possible D gene is TRBD1 (6 bases). Trimming took 6 bases from V and 3 from J, leaving 14 bases between them. The germline V gene has CDR1 PRHDT and CDR2 FYEKMQ (reference sequence). CDR3 length: 14 residues.

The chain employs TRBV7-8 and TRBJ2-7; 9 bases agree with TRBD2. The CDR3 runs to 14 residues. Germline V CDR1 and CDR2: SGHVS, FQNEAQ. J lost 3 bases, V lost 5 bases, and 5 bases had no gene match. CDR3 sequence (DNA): TGTGCCAGCAGCCTAAGGACTAGCGTCTACGAGCAGTACTTC. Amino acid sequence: CASSLRTSVYEQYF.

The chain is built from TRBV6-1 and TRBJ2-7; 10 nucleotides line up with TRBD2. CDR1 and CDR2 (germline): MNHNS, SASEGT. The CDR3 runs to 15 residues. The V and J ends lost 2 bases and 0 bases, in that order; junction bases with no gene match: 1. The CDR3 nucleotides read TGTGCCAGCAGTGAACTAGCGGGAGTCTCCTACGAGCAGTACTTC. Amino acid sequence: CASSELAGVSYEQYF.

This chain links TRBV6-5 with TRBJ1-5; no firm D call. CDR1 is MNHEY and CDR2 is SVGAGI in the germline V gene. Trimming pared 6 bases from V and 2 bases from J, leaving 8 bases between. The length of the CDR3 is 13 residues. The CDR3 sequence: CASRERGNQPQHF. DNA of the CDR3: TGTGCCAGCAGGGAGAGGGGCAATCAGCCCCAGCATTTT.

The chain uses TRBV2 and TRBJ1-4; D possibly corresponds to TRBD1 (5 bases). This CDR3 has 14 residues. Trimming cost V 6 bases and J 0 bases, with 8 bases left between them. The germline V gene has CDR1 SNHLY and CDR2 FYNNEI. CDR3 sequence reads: CASRAGTTNEKLFF. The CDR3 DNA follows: TGTGCCAGCAGGGCAGGGACAACTAATGAAAAACTGTTTTTT.

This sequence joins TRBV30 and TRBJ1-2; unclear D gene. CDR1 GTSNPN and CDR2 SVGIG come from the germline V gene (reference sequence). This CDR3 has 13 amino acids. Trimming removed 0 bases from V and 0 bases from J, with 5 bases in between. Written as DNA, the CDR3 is TGTGCCTGGAGTGTACGACCTAACTATGGCTACACCTTC. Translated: CAWSVRPNYGYTF.

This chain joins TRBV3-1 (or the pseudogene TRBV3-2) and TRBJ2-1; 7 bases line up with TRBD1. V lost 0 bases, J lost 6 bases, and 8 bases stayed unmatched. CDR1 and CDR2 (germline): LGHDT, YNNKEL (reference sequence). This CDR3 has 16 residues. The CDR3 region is CASSQDMRGPLNEQFF. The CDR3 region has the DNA TGTGCCAGCAGCCAAGATATGAGGGGGCCGCTCAATGAGCAGTTCTTC.

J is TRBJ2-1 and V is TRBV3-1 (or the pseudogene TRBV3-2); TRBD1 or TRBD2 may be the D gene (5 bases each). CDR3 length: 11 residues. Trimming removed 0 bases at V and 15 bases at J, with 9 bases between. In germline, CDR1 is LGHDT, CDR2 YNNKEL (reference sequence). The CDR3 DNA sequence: TGTGCCAGCAGCCAAGATGGGACCGGGTTCTTC. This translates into CASSQDGTGFF.

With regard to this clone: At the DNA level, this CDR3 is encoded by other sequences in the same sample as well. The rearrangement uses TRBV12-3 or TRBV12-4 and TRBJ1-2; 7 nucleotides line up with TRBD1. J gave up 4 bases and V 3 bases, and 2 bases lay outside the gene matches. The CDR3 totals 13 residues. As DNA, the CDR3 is TGTGCCAGCAGTTTGGGACAGCTCTATGGCTACACCTTC. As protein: CASSLGQLYGYTF.

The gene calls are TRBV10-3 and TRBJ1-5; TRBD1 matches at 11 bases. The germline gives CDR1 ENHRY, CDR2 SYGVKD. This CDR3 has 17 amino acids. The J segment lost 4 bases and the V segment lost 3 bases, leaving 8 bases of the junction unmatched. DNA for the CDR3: TGTGCCATCAGTGACCCCGCGGGGGACAGGGGGAATCAGCCCCAGCATTTT. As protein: CAISDPAGDRGNQPQHF.

CDR3 in amino acids: CASSSSDTQYF. The DNA for the CDR3 is TGTGCCAGCAGTTCCTCAGATACGCAGTATTTT. This sequence joins TRBV6-5 and TRBJ2-3; D remains unclear. V was shortened by 4 bases and J by 4 bases, with 3 bases between the two germline ends. Looked up from germline, CDR1 is MNHEY and CDR2 is SVGAGI. The CDR3 runs 11 residues.

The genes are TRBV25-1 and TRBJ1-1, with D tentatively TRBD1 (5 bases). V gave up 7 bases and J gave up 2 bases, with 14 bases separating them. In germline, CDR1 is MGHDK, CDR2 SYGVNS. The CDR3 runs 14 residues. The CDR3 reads CASTETAANTEAFF. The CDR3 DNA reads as TGTGCCAGCACCGAGACAGCAGCTAACACTGAAGCTTTCTTT.